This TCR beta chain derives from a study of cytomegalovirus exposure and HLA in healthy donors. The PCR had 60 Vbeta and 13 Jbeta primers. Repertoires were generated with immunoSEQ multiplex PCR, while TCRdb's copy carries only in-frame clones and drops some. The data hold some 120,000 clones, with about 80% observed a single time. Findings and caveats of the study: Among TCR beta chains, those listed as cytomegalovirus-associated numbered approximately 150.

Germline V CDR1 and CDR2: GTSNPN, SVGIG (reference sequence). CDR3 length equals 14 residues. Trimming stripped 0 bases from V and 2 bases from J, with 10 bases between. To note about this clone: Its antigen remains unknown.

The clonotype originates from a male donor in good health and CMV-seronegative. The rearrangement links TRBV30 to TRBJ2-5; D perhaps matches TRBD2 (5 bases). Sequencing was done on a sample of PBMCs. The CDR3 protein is CAWSVLGLQETQYF. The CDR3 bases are TGTGCCTGGAGTGTTCTCGGACTTCAAGAGACCCAGTACTTC.